A single sample is the source of the 25 T cell receptor beta chains below, sequenced in a study of vaccination and CD4 T cells after COVID-19 (dated by TCRdb to between 2021 and 2024). The sample's treatment or condition, from its label and the paper: approximately 10-day PBMC culture with coronavirus spike peptide pools or control peptides (ViraFEST assay). The library was made by PCR. Reads for this sample came from an Illumina iSeq 100. DNA from cultured CD4+ T cells was subjected to TCR sequencing with the Oncomine TCR Beta short-read assay at the Johns Hopkins FTIC core. In TCRdb, the public reads were trimmed at Q25 with fastp and aligned with MiXCR, with productive beta chains retained. Each record represents a unique CDR3 protein, reported with the most common genes and DNA among its rows. This sample has some 15,000 distinct CDR3 sequences in its table, and 50% to 55% of those were observed once. In total, the top ten clones hold about 12% of the sample.

The antigens for these receptors are not known. Sequenced: CD4+ T cells from blood, cultured in vitro. The receptors derive from a human donor who had recovered from COVID-19.

This sequence joins TRBV6-4 and TRBJ2-3; D is unclear. The CDR3 runs to 12 residues. Germline V gene data show CDR1 as MRHNA and CDR2 as SNTAGT. Trimming removed 2 bases from V and 9 bases from J, with 9 bases in between. The CDR3 loop reads CASSDGETTQYF. As DNA, the CDR3 is TGTGCCAGCAGTGACGGGGAAACAACGCAGTATTTT.

A single count supports this clonotype. The chain joins TRBV28 to TRBJ1-2; the D is unclear. CDR3 size: 15 residues. Trimming removed 8 bases from V and 1 base from J, with 17 bases in between. CDR1 is MDHEN and CDR2 is SYDVKM in the germline V gene. Here the CDR3 DNA reads TGTGCCAGCCGGGCTGACTCCAACTTTAACTATGGCTACACCTTC. This sequence encodes CASRADSNFNYGYTF.

The gene calls are TRBV12-3 or TRBV12-4 and TRBJ2-5; D is undetermined. CDR3 size: 13 residues. V was cut by 1 base and J by 0 bases, with 3 bases left in between. CDR3 sequence reads: CASSLGHQETQYF. The CDR3 DNA is TGTGCCAGCAGTTTAGGACACCAAGAGACCCAGTACTTC.

This clonotype was seen a handful of times. The chain has TRBV6-5 and TRBJ1-1; 7 bases are shared with TRBD1. V was pared by 4 bases and J by 1 base, with 6 bases of the junction left unmatched. The CDR3 runs to 15 residues. Germline CDR1 is MNHEY and CDR2 is SVGAGI. The CDR3 DNA reads TGTGCCAGCAGTTCCGGAAGACAGGGGAACACTGAAGCTTTCTTT. Translated: CASSSGRQGNTEAFF.

This clonotype was seen more than once but under ten times. The V and J genes are TRBV7-2 and TRBJ1-5; D not resolved. CDR1 and CDR2 (germline): SGHTA, FQGNSA. The CDR3 contains 14 residues. V lost 2 bases and J lost 9, with 14 bases in between. CDR3 residues: CASSLSTDLGPQHF. CDR3 sequence (DNA): TGTGCCAGCAGCTTATCTACGGACCTTGGGCCCCAGCATTTT.

J is TRBJ2-3 and V is TRBV2; 8 bases are shared with TRBD2. The CDR3 contains 15 residues. Per germline, CDR1 SNHLY and CDR2 FYNNEI. Trimming at V came to 7 bases and at J to 1 base, leaving 7 bases not matched to a gene. CDR3 protein: CASKGLAGRTDTQYF. For the CDR3, the DNA is TGTGCCAGCAAGGGTTTAGCGGGGCGCACAGATACGCAGTATTTT.

The chain links TRBV5-6 to TRBJ2-7, with D possibly matching TRBD2 (6 bases). CDR1 is SGHDT and CDR2 is YYEEEE in the germline V gene. Trimming shortened V by 2 bases and J by 6 bases, and 12 bases separated the two germline ends. The CDR3 has 13 amino acids. CDR3 coding DNA: TGTGCCAGCAGCTTCAACGTCGGGGGCGAGCAGTACTTC. It encodes CASSFNVGGEQYF.

The V call is TRBV27, the J call TRBJ1-6, with 10 bases lining up with TRBD1. The germline gives CDR1 MNHEY, CDR2 SMNVEV (reference sequence). V shed 5 bases and J 2 bases; nucleotides not matched to a gene: 3. There are 16 residues in the CDR3. In DNA, the CDR3 is TGTGCCAGCAGTGGGACAGGGGCGGCCTATAATTCACCCCTCCACTTT. Amino acids: CASSGTGAAYNSPLHF.

This rearrangement joins TRBV6-1 to TRBJ1-1, with D tentatively TRBD1 (5 bases). The CDR3 runs 14 residues. Germline loops: CDR1 MNHNS, CDR2 SASEGT. V was trimmed by 8 bases and J by 0 bases, leaving 13 bases between them. CDR3 coding DNA: TGTGCCAGCCTGAGGACATTTCTGAACACTGAAGCTTTCTTT. This gives the protein CASLRTFLNTEAFF.

The CDR3 here is CASSSGWGPPSKNIQYF. In DNA form, the CDR3 reads TGTGCCAGCAGTAGCGGGTGGGGGCCCCCAAGCAAAAACATTCAGTACTTC. The chain joins TRBV6-7 to TRBJ2-4, with D perhaps matching TRBD1 or TRBD2 (6 bases each). TRBV6-7 is an ORF, with its function uncertain. The ends were cut back, 5 bases at V and 3 bases at J, with 20 bases in the middle. This CDR3 has 17 amino acids.

The gene calls are TRBV5-1 and TRBJ2-2, with D unclear. Trimming took off 4 bases at V and 3 bases at J, with 16 bases between the two ends. The CDR3 has 16 amino acids. Germline V gene sequence: CDR1 SGHRS, CDR2 YFSETQ. The CDR3 nucleotides read TGCGCCAGCAGCCCGCAAGTTGGAGTTGACACCGGGGAGCTGTTTTTT. Amino acid sequence: CASSPQVGVDTGELFF.

The V gene is TRBV12-3 or TRBV12-4, the J gene TRBJ1-2, with TRBD1 as a possible D gene (5 bases). With 7 bases removed from V and 11 bases from J, the gap between germline ends came to 8 bases. The CDR3 sequence is 9 residues long. The CDR3 spells CASKWGYTF. The CDR3, as DNA: TGTGCCAGCAAGTGGGGGTACACCTTC.

This clonotype has a handful of counts. The V call is TRBV19, the J call TRBJ2-5; D gene unclear. Trimming took 5 bases from V and 0 from J, leaving 10 bases between them. The CDR3 loop spans 14 amino acids. Germline V lookup: CDR1 LNHDA, CDR2 SQIVND (reference sequence). CDR3 sequence (DNA): TGTGCCAGTAGTCTCTCGCGGAACCAAGAGACCCAGTACTTC. Translating it yields CASSLSRNQETQYF.

This sequence joins TRBV20-1 and TRBJ1-2; 8 bases map to TRBD1. CDR1 and CDR2 (germline): DFQATT, SNEGSKA (reference sequence). There are 11 residues in the CDR3. V lost 6 bases to trimming and J lost 10 bases; unmatched junction nucleotides: 7. CDR3 loop: CSAASGGDYTF. The DNA for the CDR3 is TGCAGTGCGGCCTCAGGGGGCGACTACACCTTC.

The J gene is TRBJ1-4, the V gene TRBV4-1; D is perhaps TRBD1 (6 bases). Trimming removed 0 bases from V and 10 bases from J, with 15 bases in between. Germline V lookup: CDR1 MGHRA, CDR2 YSYEKL. The length of the CDR3 is 15 residues. CDR3 sequence: CASSQEAAGAGKLFF. CDR3 DNA: TGCGCCAGCAGCCAAGAGGCAGCAGGGGCAGGAAAACTGTTTTTT.

V and J are TRBV20-1 and TRBJ2-3; TRBD2 agrees at 9 bases. The CDR3 sequence is 16 residues long. CDR1 and CDR2 from the germline V gene are DFQATT and SNEGSKA (reference sequence). V shed 3 bases and J 4 bases; nucleotides not matched to a gene: 11. The CDR3 sequence: CSARAVRGRGSDTQYF. The CDR3 nucleotides are TGCAGTGCTAGGGCCGTGCGCGGGAGGGGGTCAGATACGCAGTATTTT.

CDR3 sequence (DNA): TGTGCCAGCAGCTTCCTAGCGTCACACCGAGGGACAGATACGCAGTATTTT. Translation gives CASSFLASHRGTDTQYF. The V and J genes are TRBV7-9 and TRBJ2-3, with D perhaps matching TRBD2 (6 bases). Germline V gene data show CDR1 as SEHNR and CDR2 as FQNEAQ (reference sequence). Trimming shortened V by 3 bases and J by 3 bases, and 19 bases separated the two germline ends. The CDR3 runs to 17 residues.

This chain joins TRBV27 and TRBJ1-1; unclear D gene. The CDR3 length is 16 residues. Germline assignment: CDR1 MNHEY and CDR2 SMNVEV (reference sequence). Trimming took 0 bases from V and 0 from J, leaving 11 bases between them. CDR3 in amino acids: CASSLSDPGLNTEAFF. The CDR3 region has the DNA TGTGCCAGCAGTTTATCGGATCCTGGCTTGAACACTGAAGCTTTCTTT.

The V call is TRBV29-1, the J call TRBJ2-1, with TRBD2 identical over 10 bases. The junction had 8 bases not matched to a gene; V was cut back by 4 bases and J by 8 bases. Germline lookup yields CDR1 SQVTM and CDR2 ANQGSEA. CDR3 length: 14 residues. This CDR3 reads CSVGGPSGSDEQFF. CDR3 DNA sequence: TGCAGCGTTGGGGGGCCTAGCGGGAGCGATGAGCAGTTCTTC.

This clonotype has just a few counts. V gene TRBV20-1 combines with J gene TRBJ2-3, with 8 bases fitting TRBD1. The V gene end was trimmed by 1 base and the J gene end by 7 bases; junction bases not matched to a gene: 4. The CDR3 extends over 13 amino acids. Germline CDR1 reads DFQATT; CDR2 reads SNEGSKA (reference sequence). CDR3 nucleotides: TGCAGTGCTAGAGTCCAGGGGGCGTATACGCAGTATTTT. Its protein product is CSARVQGAYTQYF.

This clonotype was observed a few times. The gene calls are TRBV5-4 and TRBJ1-6; unclear D gene. Trimming removed 4 bases from V and 0 bases from J, with 11 bases in between. This CDR3 has 16 residues. CDR1 and CDR2 (germline): SGHNT, YYREEE (reference sequence). CDR3 nucleotide sequence: TGTGCCAGCAGCCCAGGATCCAGCTCCTATAATTCACCCCTCCACTTT. Translating it yields CASSPGSSSYNSPLHF.

This clonotype was found a few times. V usage is TRBV19 and J usage is TRBJ1-2; D gene uncertain. The CDR3 contains 14 residues. Germline V gene lookup returns CDR1 LNHDA and CDR2 SQIVND (reference sequence). Trimming stripped 1 base from V and 3 bases from J, with 9 bases between. The CDR3 reads CASSIALTDYGYTF. Written as DNA, the CDR3 is TGTGCCAGTAGTATAGCTCTTACGGACTATGGCTACACCTTC.

This clonotype has more than one count but fewer than ten. The chain combines TRBV5-1 with TRBJ2-3; no reliable D call. Germline values: CDR1 SGHRS, CDR2 YFSETQ. V dropped 1 base and J dropped 4 bases, with 13 bases sitting between them. CDR3 length equals 15 residues. The CDR3 protein is CASSLTLSDSDTQYF. The CDR3 DNA reads as TGCGCCAGCAGCTTGACCCTCTCCGACTCAGATACGCAGTATTTT.

This clonotype showed up just a few times. This chain uses TRBV27 with TRBJ2-3, with 8 bases identical to TRBD1. The J segment lost 1 base and the V segment lost 8 bases, leaving 5 bases of the junction unmatched. The V gene's germline CDR1 is MNHEY and CDR2 SMNVEV (reference sequence). The CDR3 is 14 amino acids. CDR3 sequence: CASLGQGGTDTQYF. CDR3 in DNA: TGTGCCAGCCTCGGACAGGGCGGCACAGATACGCAGTATTTT.

The J gene is TRBJ2-3, the V gene TRBV6-1; D unresolved. V was pared by 5 bases and J by 2 bases, with 2 bases between. Germline lookup yields CDR1 MNHNS and CDR2 SASEGT. This CDR3 spans 11 amino acids. CDR3: CASSNTDTQYF. The DNA for the CDR3 is TGTGCCAGCAGTAACACAGATACGCAGTATTTT.